The 18 T cell receptor beta chains presented below share a single source sample, sequenced in a study of human thymus T cells. Method: immunoSEQ multiplex PCR; TCRdb's copy keeps in-frame clones and lacks some. The sample holds 55,000 to 70,000 clones, 94% seen once. The sample taken for sequencing was blood. These receptors were collected from a boy younger than two with a congenital heart defect but otherwise immunologically healthy.

The chain links TRBV7-2 to TRBJ2-7, with D perhaps TRBD2 (5 bases). This CDR3 is 16 amino acids long. Germline CDR1 is SGHTA and CDR2 is FQGNSA. The germline V and J ends were trimmed by 3 bases and 7 bases, with 22 bases remaining between them. DNA of the CDR3: TGTGCCAGCAGCTTCGCAGCGGAAAGGCCGAGTTGGGAGCAGTACTTC. It yields the protein CASSFAAERPSWEQYF.

This chain uses TRBV27 with TRBJ2-7, with a tentative D call TRBD1 (5 bases). Germline V gene sequence: CDR1 MNHEY, CDR2 SMNVEV (reference sequence). V was trimmed by 6 bases and J by 3 bases, leaving 15 bases between them. This CDR3 spans 14 amino acids. CDR3 DNA sequence: TGTGCCAGCAGAGGGGCTCCGGTGGGCTACGAGCAGTACTTC. It translates to CASRGAPVGYEQYF.

The rearrangement links TRBV7-6 to TRBJ1-2; D may be TRBD1 (6 bases). V was shortened by 4 bases and J by 8 bases, with 14 bases between the two germline ends. Germline assignment: CDR1 SGHVS and CDR2 FNYEAQ. This CDR3 spans 13 amino acids. The CDR3 DNA follows: TGTGCCAGCAGCTCGGCAGGGGAGGAGGGCTACACCTTC. Its protein is CASSSAGEEGYTF.

The genes are TRBV27 and TRBJ1-5, with D unresolved. The ends were cut back, 5 bases at V and 4 bases at J, with 15 bases in the middle. Germline V gene data show CDR1 as MNHEY and CDR2 as SMNVEV (reference sequence). The CDR3 is made up of 15 amino acids. CDR3 coding DNA: TGTGCCAGCAGTCCCAGAAGCCCTTTGAATCAGCCCCAGCATTTT. Translation gives CASSPRSPLNQPQHF.

V is TRBV7-9 and J is TRBJ1-1, with D possibly TRBD1 on 6 matching bases. The germline V gene encodes CDR1 SEHNR and CDR2 FQNEAQ (reference sequence). The CDR3 sequence is 12 residues long. The ends were cut back, 2 bases at V and 5 bases at J, with 6 bases in the middle. CDR3 nucleotides: TGTGCCAGCAGCTTAAGGGGGACTGAAGCTTTCTTT. As protein: CASSLRGTEAFF.

The chain has TRBV5-1 and TRBJ2-7, with TRBD2 as a possible D gene (5 bases). The V gene lost 3 bases and the J gene lost 6 bases, with 16 bases spanning the gap. The germline V gene has CDR1 SGHRS and CDR2 YFSETQ. There are 14 residues in the CDR3. The CDR3 DNA follows: TGCGCCAGCAGCTCCCAGGCCCCTGAGGGCGAGCAGTACTTC. Its translation is CASSSQAPEGEQYF.

The CDR3 DNA follows: TGTGCCAGCAGTTACGGAACAGGGCCGACCTACGAGCAGTACTTC. This encodes CASSYGTGPTYEQYF. J is TRBJ2-7 and V is TRBV6-5, with a possible D match to TRBD1 (6 bases). Trimming removed 2 bases from V and 2 bases from J, with 13 bases in between. CDR3 size: 15 residues. Germline V CDR1 and CDR2: MNHEY, SVGAGI.

The V gene is TRBV27, the J gene TRBJ2-1, with D unresolved. Trimming stripped 2 bases from V and 3 bases from J, with 8 bases between. This CDR3 is 14 amino acids long. Germline CDR1 and CDR2: MNHEY and SMNVEV (reference sequence). The CDR3 bases are TGTGCCAGCAGTTTAGGGTCCCTCTACAATGAGCAGTTCTTC. Amino acid sequence: CASSLGSLYNEQFF.

This clone was detected once. The rearrangement links TRBV11-2 to TRBJ2-1; D uncertain. Germline CDR1 and CDR2: SGHAT and FQNNGV. The CDR3 runs 13 residues. Between the trimmed V and J ends, which lost 1 base and 7 bases, there was a span of 8 bases. CDR3: CASSLVRVNEQFF. In DNA form, the CDR3 reads TGTGCCAGCAGCTTAGTTCGAGTTAATGAGCAGTTCTTC.

This sequence joins TRBV11-2 and TRBJ1-5; 8 nucleotides line up with TRBD1. Trimming cost V 4 bases and J 5 bases; bases outside gene matches: 7. The germline V gene encodes CDR1 SGHAT and CDR2 FQNNGV. The CDR3 runs 15 residues. The CDR3 loop reads CASSSDRGGHQPQHF. The CDR3 DNA follows: TGTGCCAGCAGCTCCGACAGGGGAGGGCATCAGCCCCAGCATTTT. Full variable domain (remainder filled in from reference TRBV11-2 and TRBJ1-5): EAGVAQSPRYKIIEKRQSVAFWCNPISGHATLYWYQQILGQGPKLLIQFQNNGVVDDSQLPKDRFSAERLKGVDSTLKIQPAKLEDSAVYLCASSSDRGGHQPQHFGDGTRLSIL.

The V gene is TRBV7-9, the J gene TRBJ1-6, with 7 bases lining up with TRBD1. The CDR3 runs to 15 residues. The V gene end was trimmed by 5 bases and the J gene end by 6 bases; junction bases not matched to a gene: 7. The germline gives CDR1 SEHNR, CDR2 FQNEAQ (reference sequence). The CDR3 is CASSHRGQRNSPLHF. For the CDR3, the DNA is TGTGCCAGCAGCCACAGGGGTCAGCGTAATTCACCCCTCCACTTT.

This sequence joins TRBV5-4 and TRBJ1-6, with TRBD1 identical over 7 bases. CDR3 size: 14 residues. Germline trimming cut 2 bases from V and 8 bases from J; bases unmatched to any gene: 4. The V gene's germline CDR1 is SGHNT and CDR2 YYREEE (reference sequence). CDR3 amino acids: CASSFRTGDSPLHF. In DNA form, the CDR3 reads TGTGCCAGCAGCTTCCGAACAGGGGATTCACCCCTCCACTTT. Complete variable domain (other parts from reference TRBV5-4 and TRBJ1-6): ETGVTQSPTHLIKTRGQQVTLRCSSQSGHNTVSWYQQALGQGPQFIFQYYREEENGRGNFPPRFSGLQFPNYSSELNVNALELDDSALYLCASSFRTGDSPLHFGNGTRLTVT.

On this clone itself: Different DNA sequences within this sample yield the same CDR3. The rearrangement joins TRBV5-1 to TRBJ2-2; the match to TRBD2 covers 9 bases. This CDR3 spans 16 amino acids. Germline V gives CDR1 SGHRS, CDR2 YFSETQ. Unmatched junction bases numbered 4, after V lost 4 bases and J lost 0 bases. The CDR3 nucleotides read TGCGCCAGCAGCGCCCGACTAGCGGCGAACACCGGGGAGCTGTTTTTT. It encodes CASSARLAANTGELFF.

This clone was detected once. The genes are TRBV28 and TRBJ2-7; D possibly uses TRBD1 or TRBD2 (5 bases each). The CDR3 runs to 15 residues. CDR1 and CDR2 from the germline V gene are MDHEN and SYDVKM. Trimming shortened V by 7 bases and J by 2 bases, and 18 bases separated the two germline ends. The DNA of the CDR3 is TGTGCCAGCACCCATGGGGCCGGGATCACCTACGAGCAGTACTTC. Its protein product is CASTHGAGITYEQYF.

The chain couples TRBV7-3 to TRBJ2-5; 10 bases match TRBD1. The CDR3 sequence is 15 residues long. The V segment lost 5 bases and the J segment 5 bases; nucleotides outside the gene matches: 8. CDR1 and CDR2 from the germline V gene are SGHTA and FQGTGA. CDR3 bases: TGTGCCAGCAGCCCCCGACAGGGGGCGAGGGAGACCCAGTACTTC. Translation: CASSPRQGARETQYF.

The CDR3 DNA sequence: TGTGCCAGCAGCCCGTTTGCGGGACAGGGCTACGAGCAGTACTTC. It translates to CASSPFAGQGYEQYF. The chain uses TRBV11-2 and TRBJ2-7, with 9 bases that match TRBD1. CDR1 and CDR2 (germline): SGHAT, FQNNGV. This CDR3 comprises 15 residues. Trimming at V came to 5 bases and at J to 3 bases, leaving 8 bases not matched to a gene.

The chain carries TRBV7-2 and TRBJ1-2, with TRBD1 as a possible D gene (6 bases). Between the trimmed V and J ends, which lost 4 bases and 8 bases, there was a span of 14 bases. Germline values: CDR1 SGHTA, CDR2 FQGNSA. The CDR3 consists of 13 residues. Written as DNA, the CDR3 is TGTGCCAGCAGCTCGGCAGGGGAGGAGGGCTACACCTTC. It codes for CASSSAGEEGYTF.

This clone has only one observation. The rearrangement joins TRBV4-1 to TRBJ2-7; D gene unclear. The CDR3 length is 14 residues. Looked up from germline, CDR1 is MGHRA and CDR2 is YSYEKL. The ends were cut back, 2 bases at V and 1 base at J, with 9 bases in the middle. The CDR3 reads CASSQNSYSYEQYF. The CDR3 bases are TGCGCCAGCAGCCAAAACTCCTATTCCTACGAGCAGTACTTC.